The clone carrying this TCR beta chain was recorded once. Its antigen remains unknown. These data belong to a study of post-analysis software for immune sequencing data. Across the study: Recorded subtypes: relapsing-remitting, secondary progressive, progressive-relapsing; some patients unannotated.

cDNA libraries for TCR beta contained unique molecular identifiers. About half a million cDNA molecules were recovered from an input of roughly 0.85 to 10 million T cells. TCRdb processed the PCR reads anew with MiXCR; each CDR3 protein has one entry. The table shows around 700,000 distinct CDR3 sequences, with approximately 60% occurring only once. Overall study results and limits: TRBV5-6, TRBV5-1 and TRBV20-1 were among roughly 5 TRBV segments more frequent in patients than controls. Controls significantly exceeded multiple sclerosis patients in normalized Chao1 diversity. Clustering by F measure revealed strong co-clustering among samples prepared together in one batch.

CDR1 and CDR2 from the germline V gene are SGDLS and YYNGEE. The CDR3 has 16 amino acids. Trimming took off 4 bases at V and 7 bases at J, with 21 bases between the two ends. The V call is TRBV9, the J call TRBJ2-1; D assignment may be TRBD1 or TRBD2 (5 bases each). This clonotype was sampled from a girl aged 2-15 years with multiple sclerosis. Sample: blood. The CDR3 region is CASSLDLGLGVNEQFF. In DNA, the CDR3 is TGTGCCAGCAGCTTGGACTTGGGCCTAGGGGTTAATGAGCAGTTCTTC.